This T cell receptor (beta chain) is from a study of shared clonotypes between healthy human individuals. The wider study: CD4 naive and CD4 memory each took three plates per donor, while CD8 naive took two and CD8 memory one.

Here immunoSEQ multiplex PCR was the method, and the copy in TCRdb shows in-frame clones only, minus some. Of 2 million to 2.5 million clones in the sample, approximately 93% are singletons; the top ten hold around 0.4%. Notes on the study in general: An anticipated effect of sequencing depth on clonotype sharing among donors was recognized. Shared clonotypes across all four donors exceeded non-shared ones in generation probability.

Remarks on this clone: Its antigen remains unidentified.

The V gene's germline CDR1 is SQVTM and CDR2 ANQGSEA. The V and J ends lost 4 bases and 4 bases respectively, with 14 bases between them. There are 14 residues in the CDR3. The clonotype originates from a man between 18 and 29 years old in good health. Some clones in this sample may be carry-over from other donors' samples. Sequences were obtained from naive CD4+ T cells from PBMCs. As to subset: CD45RA+ positively selected. V is TRBV29-1 and J is TRBJ2-1, with no clear D. The CDR3 DNA is TGCAGCGTTGTGGGGTTGGTCCCTTACAATGAGCAGTTCTTC. Its protein is CSVVGLVPYNEQFF.